The source of this T cell receptor (beta chain) is a study of PD-L1 blockade in urothelial cancer. The V gene's germline CDR1 is SNHLY and CDR2 FYNNEI. The V and J ends lost 5 bases and 7 bases, in that order; junction bases with no gene match: 5. The length of the CDR3 is 13 residues. TCRdb's table, derived via immunoSEQ multiplex PCR, lists solely in-frame clones and lacks some. Of approximately 52,000 clones in the sample, 65% to 90% were seen once. Noted time point: pretreatment peripheral blood. The TCR sequence derives from a man in his sixties or seventies with urothelial cancer. The gene calls are TRBV2 and TRBJ1-5; 7 nucleotides match TRBD1. The sequencing used PBMCs, collected around atezolizumab (anti-PD-L1) treatment. CDR3 in DNA: TGTGCCAGCAGTCAGGGGGTGGAACAGCCCCAGCATTTT. Its translation is CASSQGVEQPQHF.